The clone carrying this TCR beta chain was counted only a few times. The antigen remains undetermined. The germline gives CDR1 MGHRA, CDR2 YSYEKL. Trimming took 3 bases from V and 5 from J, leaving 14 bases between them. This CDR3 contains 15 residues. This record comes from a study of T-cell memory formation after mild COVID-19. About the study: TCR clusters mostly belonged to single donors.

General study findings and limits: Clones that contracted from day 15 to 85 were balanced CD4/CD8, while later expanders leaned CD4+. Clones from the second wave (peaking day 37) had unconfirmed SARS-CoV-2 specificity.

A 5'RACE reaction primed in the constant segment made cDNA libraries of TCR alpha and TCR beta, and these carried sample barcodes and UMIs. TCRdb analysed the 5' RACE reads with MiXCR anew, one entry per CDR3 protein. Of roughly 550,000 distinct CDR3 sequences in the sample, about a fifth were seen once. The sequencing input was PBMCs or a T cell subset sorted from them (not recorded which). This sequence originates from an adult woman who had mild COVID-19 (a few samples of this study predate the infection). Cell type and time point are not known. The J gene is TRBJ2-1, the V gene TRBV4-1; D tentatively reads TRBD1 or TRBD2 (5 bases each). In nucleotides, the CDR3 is TGCGCCAGCAGCCAGGGACCCACTTGGGACAATGAGCAGTTCTTC. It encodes CASSQGPTWDNEQFF.